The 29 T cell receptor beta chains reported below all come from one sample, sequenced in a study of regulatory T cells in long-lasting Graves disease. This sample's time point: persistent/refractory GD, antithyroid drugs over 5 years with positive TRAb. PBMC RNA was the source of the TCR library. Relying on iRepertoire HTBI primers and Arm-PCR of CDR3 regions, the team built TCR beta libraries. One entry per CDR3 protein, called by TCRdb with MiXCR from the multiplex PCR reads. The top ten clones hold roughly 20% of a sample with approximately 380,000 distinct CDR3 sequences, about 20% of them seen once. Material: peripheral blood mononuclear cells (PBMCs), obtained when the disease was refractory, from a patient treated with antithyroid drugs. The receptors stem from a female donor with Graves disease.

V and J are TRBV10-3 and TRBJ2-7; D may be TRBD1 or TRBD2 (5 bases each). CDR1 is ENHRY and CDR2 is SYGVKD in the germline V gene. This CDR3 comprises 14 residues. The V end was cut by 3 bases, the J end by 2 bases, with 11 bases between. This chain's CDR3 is CAISEGTKAYEQYF. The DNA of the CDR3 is TGTGCCATCAGTGAAGGGACGAAAGCCTACGAGCAGTACTTC.

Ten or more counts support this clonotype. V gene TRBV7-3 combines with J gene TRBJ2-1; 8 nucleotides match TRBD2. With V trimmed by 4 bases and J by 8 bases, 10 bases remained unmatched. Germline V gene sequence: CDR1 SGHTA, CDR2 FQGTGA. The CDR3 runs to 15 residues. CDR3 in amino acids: CASSSNGLAGDEQFF. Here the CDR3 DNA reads TGTGCCAGCAGCTCTAACGGACTAGCAGGCGATGAGCAGTTCTTC.

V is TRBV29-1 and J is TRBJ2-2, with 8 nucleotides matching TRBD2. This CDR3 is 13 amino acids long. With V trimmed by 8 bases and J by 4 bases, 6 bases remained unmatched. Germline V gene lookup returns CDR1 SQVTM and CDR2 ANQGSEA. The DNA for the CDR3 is TGCAGCTTTGGACTAGCTGGCACCGGGGAGCTGTTTTTT. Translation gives CSFGLAGTGELFF.

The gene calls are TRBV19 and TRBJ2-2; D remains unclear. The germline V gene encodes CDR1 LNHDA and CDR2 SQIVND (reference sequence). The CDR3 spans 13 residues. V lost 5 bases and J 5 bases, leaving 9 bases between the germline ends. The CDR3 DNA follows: TGTGCCAGTAGTCCCCTGATGACCGGGGAGCTGTTTTTT. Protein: CASSPLMTGELFF. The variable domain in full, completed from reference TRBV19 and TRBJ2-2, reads DGGITQSPKYLFRKEGQNVTLSCEQNLNHDAMYWYRQDPGQGLRLIYYSQIVNDFQKGDIAEGYSVSREKKESFPLTVTSAQKNPTAFYLCASSPLMTGELFFGEGSRLTVL.

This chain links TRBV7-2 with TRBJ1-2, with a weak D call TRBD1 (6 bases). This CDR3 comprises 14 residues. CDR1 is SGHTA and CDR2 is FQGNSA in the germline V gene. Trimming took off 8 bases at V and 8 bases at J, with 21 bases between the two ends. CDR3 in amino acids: CASGMTRGAQGYTF. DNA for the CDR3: TGTGCCAGCGGAATGACGCGGGGGGCGCAAGGCTACACCTTC.

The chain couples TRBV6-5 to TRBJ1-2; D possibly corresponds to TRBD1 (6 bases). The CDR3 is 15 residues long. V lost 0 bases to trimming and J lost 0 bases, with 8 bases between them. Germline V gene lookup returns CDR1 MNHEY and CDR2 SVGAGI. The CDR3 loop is CASSYSRGANYGYTF. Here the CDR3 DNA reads TGTGCCAGCAGTTACTCCAGGGGAGCTAACTATGGCTACACCTTC.

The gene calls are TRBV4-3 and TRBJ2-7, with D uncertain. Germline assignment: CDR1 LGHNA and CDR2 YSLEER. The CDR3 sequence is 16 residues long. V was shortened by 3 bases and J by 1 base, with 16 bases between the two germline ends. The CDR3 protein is CASSQDPDLRSYEQYF. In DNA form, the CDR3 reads TGCGCCAGCAGCCAGGACCCCGACTTGAGATCCTACGAGCAGTACTTC.

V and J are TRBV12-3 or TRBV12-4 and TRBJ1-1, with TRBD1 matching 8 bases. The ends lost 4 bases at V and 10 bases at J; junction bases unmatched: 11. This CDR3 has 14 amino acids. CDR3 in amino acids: CASSSDRGFRLAFF. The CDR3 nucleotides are TGTGCCAGCAGTTCCGACAGGGGATTCCGCTTAGCTTTCTTT.

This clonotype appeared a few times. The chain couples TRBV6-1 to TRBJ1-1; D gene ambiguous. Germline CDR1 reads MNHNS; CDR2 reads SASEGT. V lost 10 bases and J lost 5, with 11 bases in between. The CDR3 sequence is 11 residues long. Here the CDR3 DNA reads TGTGCCATGATCCTTGGGACTGAAGCTTTCTTT. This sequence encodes CAMILGTEAFF.

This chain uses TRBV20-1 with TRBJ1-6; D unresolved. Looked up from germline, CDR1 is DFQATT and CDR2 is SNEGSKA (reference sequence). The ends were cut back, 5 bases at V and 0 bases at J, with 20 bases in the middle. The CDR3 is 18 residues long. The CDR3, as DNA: TGCAGTGCTGTTCGATTTACCTATAGGAGCTCCTATAATTCACCCCTCCACTTT. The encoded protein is CSAVRFTYRSSYNSPLHF.

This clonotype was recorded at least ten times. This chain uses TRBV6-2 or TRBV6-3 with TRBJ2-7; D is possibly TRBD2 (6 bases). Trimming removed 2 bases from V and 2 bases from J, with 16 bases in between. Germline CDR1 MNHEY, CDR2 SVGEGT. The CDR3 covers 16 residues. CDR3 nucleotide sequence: TGTGCCAGCAGTTACAGTGGCGGGGAATCACCCTACGAGCAGTACTTC. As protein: CASSYSGGESPYEQYF.

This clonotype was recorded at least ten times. CDR3: CASSLEGNGYTF. The DNA for the CDR3 is TGCGCCAGCAGCTTGGAGGGGAATGGCTACACCTTC. The V call is TRBV5-1, the J call TRBJ1-2; D is perhaps TRBD1 (5 bases). This CDR3 has 12 residues. Germline assignment: CDR1 SGHRS and CDR2 YFSETQ. Trimming pared 0 bases from V and 6 bases from J, leaving 6 bases between.

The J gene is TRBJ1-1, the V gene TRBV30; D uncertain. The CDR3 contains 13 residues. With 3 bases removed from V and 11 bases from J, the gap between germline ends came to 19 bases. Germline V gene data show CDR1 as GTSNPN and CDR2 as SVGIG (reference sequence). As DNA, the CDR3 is TGTGCCTGGAGACCCAAGGTGTCCGCGGGGGCTTTCTTT. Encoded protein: CAWRPKVSAGAFF.

The CDR3 loop reads CSARTGGTGELFF. CDR3 coding DNA: TGCAGCGCCCGGACAGGAGGCACCGGGGAGCTGTTTTTT. The chain has TRBV29-1 and TRBJ2-2; TRBD1 agrees at 7 bases. Trimming cost V 7 bases and J 4 bases; bases outside gene matches: 6. The CDR3 spans 13 residues. Germline loops: CDR1 SQVTM, CDR2 ANQGSEA.

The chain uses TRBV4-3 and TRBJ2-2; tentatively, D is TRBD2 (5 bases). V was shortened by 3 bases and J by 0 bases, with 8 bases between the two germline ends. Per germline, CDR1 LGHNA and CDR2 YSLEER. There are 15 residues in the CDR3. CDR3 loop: CASSQLLANTGELFF. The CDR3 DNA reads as TGCGCCAGCAGCCAGCTACTAGCGAACACCGGGGAGCTGTTTTTT.

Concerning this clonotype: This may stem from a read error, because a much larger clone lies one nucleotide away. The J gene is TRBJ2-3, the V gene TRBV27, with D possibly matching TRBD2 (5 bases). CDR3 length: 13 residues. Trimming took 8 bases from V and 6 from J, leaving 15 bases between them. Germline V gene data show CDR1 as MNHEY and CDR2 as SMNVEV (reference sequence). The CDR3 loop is CASGSPSVDTQYF. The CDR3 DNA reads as TGTGCCAGCGGGAGCCCGAGCGTCGATACGCAGTATTTT.

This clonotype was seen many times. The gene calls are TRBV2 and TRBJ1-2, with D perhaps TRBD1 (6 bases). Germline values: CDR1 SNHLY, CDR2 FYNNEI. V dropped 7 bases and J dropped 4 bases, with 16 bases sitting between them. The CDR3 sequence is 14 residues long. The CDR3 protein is CASNKDSGGYGYTF. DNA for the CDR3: TGTGCCAGCAATAAGGACAGCGGAGGCTATGGCTACACCTTC.

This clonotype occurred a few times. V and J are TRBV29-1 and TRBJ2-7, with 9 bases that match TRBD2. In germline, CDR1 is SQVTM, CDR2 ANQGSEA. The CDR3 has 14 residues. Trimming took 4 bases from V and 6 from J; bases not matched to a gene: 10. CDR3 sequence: CSVVRGSGSLEQYF. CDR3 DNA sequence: TGCAGCGTTGTCCGAGGTAGCGGGAGTCTCGAGCAGTACTTC.

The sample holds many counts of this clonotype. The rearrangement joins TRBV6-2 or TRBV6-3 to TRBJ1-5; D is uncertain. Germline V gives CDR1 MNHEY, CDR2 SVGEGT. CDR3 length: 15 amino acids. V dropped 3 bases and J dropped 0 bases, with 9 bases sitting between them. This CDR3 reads CASSYRDYSNQPQHF. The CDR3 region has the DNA TGTGCCAGCAGTTATCGGGATTATAGCAATCAGCCCCAGCATTTT.

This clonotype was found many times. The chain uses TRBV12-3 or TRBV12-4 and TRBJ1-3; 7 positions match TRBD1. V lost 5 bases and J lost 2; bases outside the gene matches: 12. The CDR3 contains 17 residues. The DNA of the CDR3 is TGTGCCAGCAGTCCAACGGGACAGACCATTACTGGAAACACCATATATTTT. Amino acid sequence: CASSPTGQTITGNTIYF.

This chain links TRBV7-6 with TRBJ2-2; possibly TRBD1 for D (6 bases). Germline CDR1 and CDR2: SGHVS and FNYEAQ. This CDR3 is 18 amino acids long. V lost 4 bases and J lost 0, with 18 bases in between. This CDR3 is CASSSHGTNYPNTGELFF. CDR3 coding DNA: TGTGCCAGCAGCTCCCACGGGACAAACTACCCGAACACCGGGGAGCTGTTTTTT.

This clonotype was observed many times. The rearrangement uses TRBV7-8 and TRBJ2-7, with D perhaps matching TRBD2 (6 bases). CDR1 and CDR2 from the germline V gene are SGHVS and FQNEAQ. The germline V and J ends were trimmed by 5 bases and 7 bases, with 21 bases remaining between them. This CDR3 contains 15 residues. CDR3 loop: CASSPATAGAGEQYF. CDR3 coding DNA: TGTGCCAGCAGCCCAGCGACAGCGGGCGCGGGGGAGCAGTACTTC.

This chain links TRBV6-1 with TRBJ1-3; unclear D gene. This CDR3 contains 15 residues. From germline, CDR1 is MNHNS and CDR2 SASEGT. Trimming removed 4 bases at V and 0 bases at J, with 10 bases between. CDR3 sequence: CASSAPKSSGNTIYF. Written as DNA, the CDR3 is TGTGCCAGCAGTGCCCCCAAGAGCTCTGGAAACACCATATATTTT.

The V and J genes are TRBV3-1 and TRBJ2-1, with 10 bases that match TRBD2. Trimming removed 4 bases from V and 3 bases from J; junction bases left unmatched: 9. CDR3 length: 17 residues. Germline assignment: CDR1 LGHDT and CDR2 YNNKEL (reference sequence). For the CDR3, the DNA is TGTGCCAGCAGCCCGGATATAGCGGGAGGCCTCTACAATGAGCAGTTCTTC. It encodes CASSPDIAGGLYNEQFF.

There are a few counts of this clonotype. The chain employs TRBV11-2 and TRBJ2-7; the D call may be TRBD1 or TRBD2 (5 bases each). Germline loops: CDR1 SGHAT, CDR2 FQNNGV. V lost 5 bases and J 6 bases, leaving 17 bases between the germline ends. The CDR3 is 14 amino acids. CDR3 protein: CASSKWGMASEQYF. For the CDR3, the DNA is TGTGCCAGCAGCAAATGGGGGATGGCCAGCGAGCAGTACTTC.

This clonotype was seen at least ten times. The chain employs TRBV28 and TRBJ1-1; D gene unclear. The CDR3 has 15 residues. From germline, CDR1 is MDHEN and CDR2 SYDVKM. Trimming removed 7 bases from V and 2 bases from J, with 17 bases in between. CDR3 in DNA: TGTGCCAGCATCCCTACGGGCAAGGGAAACACTGAAGCTTTCTTT. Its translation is CASIPTGKGNTEAFF.

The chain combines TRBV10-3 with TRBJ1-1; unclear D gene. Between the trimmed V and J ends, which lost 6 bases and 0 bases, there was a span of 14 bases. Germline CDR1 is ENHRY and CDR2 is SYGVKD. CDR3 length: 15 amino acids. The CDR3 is CAISADGNMNTEAFF. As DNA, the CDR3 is TGTGCCATCAGCGCCGACGGCAACATGAACACTGAAGCTTTCTTT.

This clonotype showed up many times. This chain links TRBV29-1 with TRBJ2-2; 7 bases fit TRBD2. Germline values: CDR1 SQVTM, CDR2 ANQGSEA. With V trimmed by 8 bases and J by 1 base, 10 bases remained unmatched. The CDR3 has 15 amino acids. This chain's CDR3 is CSHAFRGRNTGELFF. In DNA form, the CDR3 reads TGCAGCCACGCCTTCCGCGGGAGGAACACCGGGGAGCTGTTTTTT.

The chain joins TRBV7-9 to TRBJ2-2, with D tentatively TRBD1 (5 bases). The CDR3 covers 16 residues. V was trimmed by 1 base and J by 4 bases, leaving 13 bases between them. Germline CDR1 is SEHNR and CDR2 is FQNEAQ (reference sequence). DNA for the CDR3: TGTGCCAGCAGCTTAGAACAAGGGGCCGGCACCGGGGAGCTGTTTTTT. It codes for CASSLEQGAGTGELFF.